These 5 T cell receptor beta chains share one sample of origin, sequenced in a study of tumor and adjacent non-tumor tissue in lung cancer. No cell sorting was done before RNA was extracted from the tissue. The normal lung tissue was taken more than 3 cm from the tumor edge. A modified ARM-PCR protocol with three rounds of nested PCR amplified TCRbeta. TCRdb recomputed calls from the multiplex PCR reads with MiXCR, one row per CDR3 protein. The sample shows approximately 77,000 distinct CDR3 sequences, approximately 81% of them seen only once. Sample: distant non-tumor lung tissue. All receptors derive from a man in his sixties with non-small cell lung cancer.

The gene calls are TRBV20-1 and TRBJ1-5; a possible D gene is TRBD1 (5 bases). The germline gives CDR1 DFQATT, CDR2 SNEGSKA (reference sequence). This CDR3 spans 15 amino acids. Written as DNA, the CDR3 is TGCATTGTGCTCAGAGTGGGGGAGGGCATAAAGGCCCAGCATTTT. Encoded protein: CIVLRVGEGIKAQHF.

Worth noting for this clonotype: Germline and junction disagree at one end, which may indicate a read error. J is TRBJ2-5 and V is TRBV4-2; D unresolved. The CDR3 has 15 residues. CDR1 is LGHNA and CDR2 is YNFKEQ in the germline V gene. The CDR3 bases are TGTGCCAGCAGCCAATATATATCCTTCCAAGAGATCCAGTACTTC. It codes for CASSQYISFQEIQYF.

A single count supports this clonotype. The conserved closing phenylalanine or tryptophan is absent in this CDR3, likely reflecting a read error. The rearrangement uses TRBV5-4 and TRBJ1-2; maybe TRBD1 (5 bases). The CDR3 runs to 16 residues. Germline V gene lookup returns CDR1 SGHNT and CDR2 YYREEE (reference sequence). Trimming pared 8 bases from V and 3 bases from J, leaving 23 bases between. The CDR3 DNA reads TGTGCCAGTAGCCCAGAGTCTTTTGTAGGGGACTATGGCTACACCTTA. Protein: CASSPESFVGDYGYTL.

With respect to this clonotype: Since a much larger clone is just one base distant, this may be a read error. The chain recombines TRBV20-1 with TRBJ2-3, with a tentative D call TRBD2 (5 bases). The CDR3 loop spans 15 amino acids. Germline CDR1 reads DFQATT; CDR2 reads SNEGSKA (reference sequence). CDR3 sequence (DNA): TGCAGTGTTAGAGATCAGCGGACCGGCACAGATACGCAGTATTTT. Translation gives CSVRDQRTGTDTQYF.

The rearrangement links TRBV29-1 to TRBJ2-7, with 8 positions matching TRBD1. Germline V lookup: CDR1 SQVTM, CDR2 ANQGSEA. CDR3 length: 13 amino acids. The DNA of the CDR3 is TGCAGGGTTACCTGGACAGGGCAATACGAGCAGTACTTC. Translating it yields CRVTWTGQYEQYF.